This TCR beta chain came from a study of long-term antiretroviral therapy in people with HIV. Sequencing relied on immunoSEQ assay v3.0, run at survey level. Sequencing was designed to cover about 40,000-55,000 T-cell genomes in each sample. Here immunoSEQ multiplex PCR was the method, and the copy in TCRdb shows in-frame clones only, minus some. The repertoire holds about 40,000 clones, about 85% seen once, with roughly 5.7% in the top ten. This CDR3 has 17 amino acids. Trimming removed 0 bases at V and 2 bases at J, with 14 bases between. CDR1 is SGHRS, CDR2 YFSETQ, per germline. This chain links TRBV5-1 with TRBJ1-4, with D possibly matching TRBD1 (6 bases). The sequence was collected from a woman aged 50 to 65 with HIV. The sequenced sample was unsorted PBMCs, obtained 3.1 years after starting antiretroviral therapy. In DNA form, the CDR3 reads TGCGCCAGCAGCTTGGTCAGGGGCGAATCGACTAATGAAAAACTGTTTTTT. Protein: CASSLVRGESTNEKLFF.